These 14 T cell receptor beta chains share one sample of origin, sequenced in a study of beta chain features in type 1 diabetes. Expressed TCRB transcripts were sequenced because the isolated RNA had all been reverse transcribed beforehand. Sequencing was performed with immunoSEQ multiplex PCR; in TCRdb, only in-frame clones are kept and a portion is missing. The table shows hundreds of thousands of clones, with roughly 13% occurring only once. Sequenced: naive CD4+ T cells from blood. The receptors derive from a man aged 18 to 29 in good health.

This chain connects TRBV10-3 to TRBJ1-6; no clear D gene. Germline V lookup: CDR1 ENHRY, CDR2 SYGVKD. V was cut by 3 bases and J by 2 bases, with 5 bases left in between. This CDR3 has 14 amino acids. The CDR3 here is CAISDRTYNSPLHF. As DNA, the CDR3 is TGTGCCATCAGTGATCGTACCTATAATTCACCCCTCCACTTT.

The V call is TRBV9, the J call TRBJ1-5, with a weak D call TRBD1 (6 bases). Germline CDR1 is SGDLS and CDR2 is YYNGEE. The V end was cut by 0 bases, the J end by 6 bases, with 13 bases between. The CDR3 is 15 amino acids. The CDR3, as DNA: TGTGCCAGCAGCGTAGGTTCGGACAGTGGTCAGCCCCAGCATTTT. As protein: CASSVGSDSGQPQHF.

This clone was counted between two and nine times. The rearrangement uses TRBV7-2 and TRBJ2-7; 14 nucleotides agree with TRBD2. The V and J ends lost 7 bases and 2 bases, in that order; junction bases with no gene match: 4. The CDR3 covers 15 residues. Germline loops: CDR1 SGHTA, CDR2 FQGNSA. CDR3: CASKTSGGVTYEQYF. The CDR3 region has the DNA TGTGCCAGCAAGACTAGCGGGGGGGTGACCTACGAGCAGTACTTC.

This clone was seen a handful of times. Here the CDR3 DNA reads TGCAGCGTAGGGACAGGGCCGCATAGCAATCAGCCCCAGCATTTT. Protein sequence: CSVGTGPHSNQPQHF. This chain joins TRBV29-1 and TRBJ1-5; TRBD1 aligns across 9 bases. The CDR3 consists of 15 residues. V lost 6 bases to trimming and J lost 0 bases; unmatched junction nucleotides: 6. Germline V lookup: CDR1 SQVTM, CDR2 ANQGSEA.

The chain combines TRBV9 with TRBJ2-1; D might be TRBD2 (5 bases). The CDR3 length is 16 residues. Germline loops: CDR1 SGDLS, CDR2 YYNGEE. Trimming cost V 10 bases and J 4 bases, with 24 bases left between them. The CDR3 here is CAGLPPPGYLYNEQFF. The CDR3 DNA is TGTGCCGGTCTGCCGCCGCCGGGATACCTATACAATGAGCAGTTCTTC. The variable domain in full, with the rest retrieved from reference TRBV9 and TRBJ2-1, is DSGVTQTPKHLITATGQRVTLRCSPRSGDLSVYWYQQSLDQGLQFLIQYYNGEERAKGNILERFSAQQFPDLHSELNLSSLELGDSALYFCAGLPPPGYLYNEQFFGPGTRLTVL.

The table lists this clone with a few counts. The CDR3 coding sequence is TGTGCCTGGAGATCCTCTCCCAAGGCAGGGTTAAACTATGGCTACACCTTC. It is translated as CAWRSSPKAGLNYGYTF. The rearrangement joins TRBV30 to TRBJ1-2; D perhaps matches TRBD1 (5 bases). Trimming left V 3 bases short and J 2 bases short, with 22 bases between. This CDR3 has 17 amino acids. Germline loops: CDR1 GTSNPN, CDR2 SVGIG (reference sequence).

The sample holds a few counts of this clone. The V and J genes are TRBV30 and TRBJ2-7; D not certain. Between the trimmed V and J ends, which lost 0 bases and 0 bases, there was a span of 9 bases. The CDR3 is made up of 14 amino acids. The germline CDR1 and CDR2 sequences are GTSNPN and SVGIG (reference sequence). Here the CDR3 DNA reads TGTGCCTGGAGTGTTGCACAGATCTCCTACGAGCAGTACTTC. Its protein product is CAWSVAQISYEQYF.

This clone was detected a few times. The chain carries TRBV7-2 and TRBJ1-1, with D perhaps matching TRBD1 (5 bases). V was shortened by 5 bases and J by 1 base, with 14 bases between the two germline ends. Germline V lookup: CDR1 SGHTA, CDR2 FQGNSA. The CDR3 loop spans 15 amino acids. The DNA of the CDR3 is TGTGCCAGCAGCATTTCAGGGAATCGGAACACTGAAGCTTTCTTT. Translation gives CASSISGNRNTEAFF.

The chain links TRBV5-4 to TRBJ2-1; D is undetermined. The V gene's germline CDR1 is SGHNT and CDR2 YYREEE (reference sequence). The CDR3 covers 15 residues. With 4 bases removed from V and 0 bases from J, the gap between germline ends came to 11 bases. This CDR3 reads CASSGLQSSYNEQFF. DNA for the CDR3: TGTGCCAGCAGCGGCCTTCAAAGCTCCTACAATGAGCAGTTCTTC.

This clone was detected only a few times. The same CDR3 also results from other DNA sequences found in this sample. V gene TRBV7-2 combines with J gene TRBJ1-2; 7 nucleotides agree with TRBD1. The CDR3 has 14 residues. V was clipped by 1 base and J by 2 bases; unmatched bases: 1. Germline V CDR1 and CDR2: SGHTA, FQGNSA. CDR3: CASSLVGGNYGYTF. As DNA, the CDR3 is TGTGCCAGCAGCTTAGTAGGGGGCAACTATGGCTACACCTTC.

The genes are TRBV7-2 and TRBJ1-2; 7 bases are a match to TRBD1. CDR3 length equals 15 residues. Germline CDR1 is SGHTA and CDR2 is FQGNSA. The trim removed 5 bases at V and 4 bases at J, leaving 10 bases unmatched. CDR3 sequence: CASSPATGQVYGYTF. CDR3 coding DNA: TGTGCCAGCAGCCCAGCAACCGGACAGGTCTATGGCTACACCTTC.

Concerning this clone: The same CDR3 arises from other DNA sequences in this sample as well. The chain joins TRBV6-5 to TRBJ2-7, with D possibly TRBD2 on 7 matching bases. Germline-derived CDR1 and CDR2 are MNHEY and SVGAGI. The CDR3 covers 16 residues. Trimming took off 0 bases at V and 0 bases at J, with 12 bases between the two ends. CDR3: CASSYSGAGASYEQYF. DNA for the CDR3: TGTGCCAGCAGTTACTCGGGTGCGGGGGCCTCCTACGAGCAGTACTTC.

The J gene is TRBJ2-7, the V gene TRBV9; 10 bases fit TRBD1. The CDR3 contains 16 residues. Per germline, CDR1 SGDLS and CDR2 YYNGEE. Trimming at V came to 3 bases and at J to 3 bases, leaving 9 bases not matched to a gene. Here the CDR3 DNA reads TGTGCCAGCAGCGCAGTGGCCGGGACAGGGGTCTACGAGCAGTACTTC. Protein sequence: CASSAVAGTGVYEQYF.

The V gene is TRBV28, the J gene TRBJ2-3, with TRBD2 matching over 12 bases. CDR3 size: 17 residues. Trimming at V came to 3 bases and at J to 3 bases, leaving 7 bases not matched to a gene. Germline-derived CDR1 and CDR2 are MDHEN and SYDVKM. The DNA for the CDR3 is TGTGCCAGCAGTTTGACTAGCGGGGGAATTGGAACAGATACGCAGTATTTT. Amino acids: CASSLTSGGIGTDTQYF.